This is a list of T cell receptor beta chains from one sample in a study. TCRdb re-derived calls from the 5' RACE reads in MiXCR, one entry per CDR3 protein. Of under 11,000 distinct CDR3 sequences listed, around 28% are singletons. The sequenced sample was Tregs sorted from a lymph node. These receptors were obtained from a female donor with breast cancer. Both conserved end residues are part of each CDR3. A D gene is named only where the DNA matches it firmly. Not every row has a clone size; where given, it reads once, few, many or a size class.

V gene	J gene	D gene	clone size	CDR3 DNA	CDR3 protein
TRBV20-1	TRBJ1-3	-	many	TGCAGTGCTGCGGGTGCCGGCTCTGGAAACACCATATATTTT	CSAAGAGSGNTIYF
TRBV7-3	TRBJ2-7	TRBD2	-	TGTGCCAGCAGCTTAAGTCTAGCGGAGGGGCCCTACGAGCAGTACTTC	CASSLSLAEGPYEQYF
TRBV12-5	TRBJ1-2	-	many	TGTGCTAGTGGTCCCCCTAACTATGGCTACACCTTC	CASGPPNYGYTF
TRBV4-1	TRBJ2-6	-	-	TGCGCCTGCAGCCAAGTAGGGACCCTCTCTGGGGCCAACGTCCTGACTTTC	CACSQVGTLSGANVLTF
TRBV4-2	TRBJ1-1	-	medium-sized	TGTGCCAGCAGCCATACAGGGACCACTGAAGCTTTCTTT	CASSHTGTTEAFF
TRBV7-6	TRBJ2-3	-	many	TGTGCCAGCAGCCCGCACGGCTCTGCCACAGATACGCAGTATTTT	CASSPHGSATDTQYF
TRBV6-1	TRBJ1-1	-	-	TGTGCCAGCAGATCGACGGGCGGGAACACTGAAGCTTTCTTT	CASRSTGGNTEAFF
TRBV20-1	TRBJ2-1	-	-	TGCAGTGCTTGGAAGGACCTCTCCGATGAGCAGTTCTTC	CSAWKDLSDEQFF
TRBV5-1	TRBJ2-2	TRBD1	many	TGCGCCAGCAGCCTACAACAGGGGCTCACCGGGGAGCTGTTTTTT	CASSLQQGLTGELFF
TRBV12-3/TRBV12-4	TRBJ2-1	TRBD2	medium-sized	TGTGCCAGCAGTTTAAATGTAGGACTAGCGGGTAACCCCTCCTACAATGAGCAGTTCTTC	CASSLNVGLAGNPSYNEQFF
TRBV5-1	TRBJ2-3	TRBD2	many	TGCGCCAGCAGCCATAGCGGGAGTAGCACAGATACGCAGTATTTT	CASSHSGSSTDTQYF
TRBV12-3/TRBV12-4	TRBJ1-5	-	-	TGTGCCAGCAGTCAGGGGACCTTTCAGCCCCAGCATTTT	CASSQGTFQPQHF
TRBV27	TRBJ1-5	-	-	TGTGCCAGCAGTTTTGCGGTGCCCACAGATACGCAGCATTTT	CASSFAVPTDTQHF
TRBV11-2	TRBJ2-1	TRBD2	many	TGTGCCAGCAGCTTAGATCCAGGCGGGAGAGAGAATGAGCAGTTCTTC	CASSLDPGGRENEQFF
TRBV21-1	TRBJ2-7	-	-	TGTGCCAGCAGCGAAAGAACCAACGGGGGGGGGAGCTCCTACGAGCAGTACTTC	CASSERTNGGGSSYEQYF
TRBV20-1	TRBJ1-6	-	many	TGCAGTGCGACAACAGGGACTAATTCACCCCTCCACTTT	CSATTGTNSPLHF
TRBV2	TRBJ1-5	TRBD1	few	TGTGCCAGCAGTGAAAGACAGGGTGGTCAGCCCCAGCATTTT	CASSERQGGQPQHF
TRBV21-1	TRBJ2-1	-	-	TGTGCCAGCAGCAAAGGAGGGACTAGCGGGAGTGATGAGCAGTTCTTC	CASSKGGTSGSDEQFF
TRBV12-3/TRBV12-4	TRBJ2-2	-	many	TGTGCCAGCAGTTTAGGGACCGGGGAGCTGTTTTTT	CASSLGTGELFF
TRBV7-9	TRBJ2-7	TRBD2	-	TGTGCCATGAGTAGCGGGAGATCCTACGAGCAGTACTTC	CAMSSGRSYEQYF
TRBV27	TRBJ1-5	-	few	TGTGCCAGCAGTTTTACAGGAAGCAATCAGCCCCAGCATTTT	CASSFTGSNQPQHF
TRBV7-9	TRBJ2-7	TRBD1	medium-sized	TGTGCCAGCAGCTTAGACCGGGACAGGGTTTCCCACGAGCAGTACTTC	CASSLDRDRVSHEQYF
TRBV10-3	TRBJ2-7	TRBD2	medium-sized	TGTGCCATCAGTGGCGGGGGATACGAGCAGTACTTC	CAISGGGYEQYF
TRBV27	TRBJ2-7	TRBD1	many	TGTGCCAGCAGCGACAGGGAAAGTGGCGAGCAGTACTTC	CASSDRESGEQYF
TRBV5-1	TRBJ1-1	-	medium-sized	TGCGCCAGCAGCTTAGCGGAATTTAACACTGAAGCTTTCTTT	CASSLAEFNTEAFF
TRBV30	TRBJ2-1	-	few	TGTGCCTGGAGTGAGGGTAGCTCCTACAATGAGCAGTTCTTC	CAWSEGSSYNEQFF
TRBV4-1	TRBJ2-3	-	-	TGCGCCAGCAGCCAGGCCCACCAGGGACGAAGGGATTCCACAGATACGCAGTATTTT	CASSQAHQGRRDSTDTQYF
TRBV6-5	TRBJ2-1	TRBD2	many	TGTGCCAGCAGTTACCGCGGGAGGGCTCCCTACAATGAGCAGTTCTTC	CASSYRGRAPYNEQFF
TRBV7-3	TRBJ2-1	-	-	TGTGCCAGCAGCTCCCACAATGAGCAGTTCTTC	CASSSHNEQFF
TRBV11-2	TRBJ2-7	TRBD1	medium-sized	TGTGCCAGCAGCTTCACAGGGGTCTACGAGCAGTACTTC	CASSFTGVYEQYF
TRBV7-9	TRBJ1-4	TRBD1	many	TGTGCCAGCAGAACGGACAGGGAAAAACTGTTTTTT	CASRTDREKLFF
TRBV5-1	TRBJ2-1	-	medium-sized	TGCGCCAGCAGCAACTCGAGAGGTGAGCAGTTCTTC	CASSNSRGEQFF